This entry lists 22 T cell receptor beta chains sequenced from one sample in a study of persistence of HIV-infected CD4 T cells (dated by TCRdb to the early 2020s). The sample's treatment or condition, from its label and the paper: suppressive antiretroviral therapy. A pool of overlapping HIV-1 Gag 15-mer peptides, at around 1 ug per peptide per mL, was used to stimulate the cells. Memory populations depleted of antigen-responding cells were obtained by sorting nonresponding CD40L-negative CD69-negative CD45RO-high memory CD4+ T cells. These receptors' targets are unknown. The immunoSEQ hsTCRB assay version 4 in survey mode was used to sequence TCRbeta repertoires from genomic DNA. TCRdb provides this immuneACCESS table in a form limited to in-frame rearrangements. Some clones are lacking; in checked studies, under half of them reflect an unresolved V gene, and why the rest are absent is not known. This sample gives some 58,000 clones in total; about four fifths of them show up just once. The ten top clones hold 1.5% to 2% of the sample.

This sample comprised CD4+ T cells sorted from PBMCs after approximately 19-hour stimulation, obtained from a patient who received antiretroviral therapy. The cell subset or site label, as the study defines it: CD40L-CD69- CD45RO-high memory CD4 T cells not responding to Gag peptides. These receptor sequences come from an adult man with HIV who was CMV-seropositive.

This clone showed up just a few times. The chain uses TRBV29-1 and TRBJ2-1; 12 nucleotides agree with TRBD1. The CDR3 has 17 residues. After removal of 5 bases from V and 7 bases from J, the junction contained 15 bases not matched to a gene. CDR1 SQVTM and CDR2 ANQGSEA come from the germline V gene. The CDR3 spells CSVILFPGQGARNEQFF. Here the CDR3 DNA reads TGCAGCGTTATCCTTTTCCCGGGACAGGGGGCACGGAATGAGCAGTTCTTC.

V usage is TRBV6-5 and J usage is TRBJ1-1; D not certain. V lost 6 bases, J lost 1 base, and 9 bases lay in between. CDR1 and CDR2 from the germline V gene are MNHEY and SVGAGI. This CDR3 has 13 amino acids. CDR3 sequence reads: CASSPTANTEAFF. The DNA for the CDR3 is TGTGCCAGCAGCCCGACCGCGAACACTGAAGCTTTCTTT.

The CDR3 nucleotides are TGTGCCAGTAGTTTAAGACAGTTCGCTGAAGCTTTCTTT. This gives the protein CASSLRQFAEAFF. The chain couples TRBV19 to TRBJ1-1; perhaps TRBD1 as D (5 bases). This CDR3 spans 13 amino acids. Trimming shortened V by 5 bases and J by 6 bases, and 13 bases separated the two germline ends. CDR1 LNHDA and CDR2 SQIVND come from the germline V gene (reference sequence).

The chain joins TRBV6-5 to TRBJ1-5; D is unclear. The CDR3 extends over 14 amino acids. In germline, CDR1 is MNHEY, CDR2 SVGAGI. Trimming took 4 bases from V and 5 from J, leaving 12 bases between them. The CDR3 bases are TGTGCCAGCAGTTGGTCGAAAAACGATCAGCCCCAGCATTTT. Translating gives CASSWSKNDQPQHF.

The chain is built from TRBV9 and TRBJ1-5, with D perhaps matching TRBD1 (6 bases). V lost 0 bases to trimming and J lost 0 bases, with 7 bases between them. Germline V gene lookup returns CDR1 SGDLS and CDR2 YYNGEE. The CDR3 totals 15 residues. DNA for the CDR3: TGTGCCAGCAGCGTAGAGGGGGATAGCAATCAGCCCCAGCATTTT. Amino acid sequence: CASSVEGDSNQPQHF.

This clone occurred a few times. As DNA, the CDR3 is TGTGCCAGCTCAGCAAACAGGGGGCGCGGGTATGGCTACACCTTC. This encodes CASSANRGRGYGYTF. This chain links TRBV18 with TRBJ1-2; 9 bases align to TRBD1. The CDR3 consists of 15 residues. Germline values: CDR1 KGHSH, CDR2 LQKENI. With V trimmed by 5 bases and J by 5 bases, 9 bases remained unmatched.

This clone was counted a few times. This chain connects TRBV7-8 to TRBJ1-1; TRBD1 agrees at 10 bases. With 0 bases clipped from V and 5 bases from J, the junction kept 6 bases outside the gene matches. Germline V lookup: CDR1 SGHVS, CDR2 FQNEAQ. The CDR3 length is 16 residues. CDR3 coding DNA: TGTGCCAGCAGCTTAGCGTTGATGGGACAGGGGACTGAAGCTTTCTTT. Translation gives CASSLALMGQGTEAFF.

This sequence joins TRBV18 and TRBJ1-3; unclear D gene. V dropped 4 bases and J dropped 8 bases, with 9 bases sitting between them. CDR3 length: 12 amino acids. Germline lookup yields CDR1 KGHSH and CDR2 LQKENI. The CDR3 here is CASSRQEDTIYF. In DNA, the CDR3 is TGTGCCAGCTCACGCCAGGAGGACACCATATATTTT.

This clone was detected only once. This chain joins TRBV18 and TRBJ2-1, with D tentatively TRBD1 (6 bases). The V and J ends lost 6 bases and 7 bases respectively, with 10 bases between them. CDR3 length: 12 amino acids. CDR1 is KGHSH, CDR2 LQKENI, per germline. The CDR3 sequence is CASSSQGNEQFF. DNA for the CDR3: TGTGCCAGCTCGTCGCAGGGGAATGAGCAGTTCTTC.

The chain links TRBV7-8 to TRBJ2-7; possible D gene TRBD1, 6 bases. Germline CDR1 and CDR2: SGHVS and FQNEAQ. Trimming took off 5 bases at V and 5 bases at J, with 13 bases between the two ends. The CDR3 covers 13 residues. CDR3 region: CASSPDRRDEQYF. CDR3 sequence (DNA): TGTGCCAGCAGCCCGGACAGACGGGACGAGCAGTACTTC. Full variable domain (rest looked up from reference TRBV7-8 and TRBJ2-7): GAGVSQSPRYKVAKRGQDVALRCDPISGHVSLFWYQQALGQGPEFLTYFQNEAQLDKSGLPSDRFFAERPEGSVSTLKIQRTQQEDSAVYLCASSPDRRDEQYFGPGTRLTVT.

The CDR3 DNA reads as TGTGCCAGCAGCCCGGGGACAGGGCGGACCGATACGCAGTATTTT. Its protein is CASSPGTGRTDTQYF. The V and J genes are TRBV7-8 and TRBJ2-3; 9 nucleotides line up with TRBD1. Germline CDR1 and CDR2: SGHVS and FQNEAQ. The CDR3 sequence is 15 residues long. The V segment lost 5 bases and the J segment 6 bases; nucleotides outside the gene matches: 9.

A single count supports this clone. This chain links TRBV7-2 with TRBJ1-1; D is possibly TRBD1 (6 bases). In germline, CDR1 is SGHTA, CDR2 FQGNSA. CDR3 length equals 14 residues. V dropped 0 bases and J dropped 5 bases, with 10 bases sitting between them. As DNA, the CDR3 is TGTGCCAGCAGCTTAGCCCAGGGGAGGACTGAAGCTTTCTTT. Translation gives CASSLAQGRTEAFF.

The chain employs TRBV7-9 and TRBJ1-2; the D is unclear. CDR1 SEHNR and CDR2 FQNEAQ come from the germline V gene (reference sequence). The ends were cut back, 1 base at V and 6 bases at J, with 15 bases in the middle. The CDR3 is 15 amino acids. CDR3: CASSLGRVQSDGYTF. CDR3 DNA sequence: TGTGCCAGCAGCTTAGGGCGGGTTCAGTCAGATGGCTACACCTTC.

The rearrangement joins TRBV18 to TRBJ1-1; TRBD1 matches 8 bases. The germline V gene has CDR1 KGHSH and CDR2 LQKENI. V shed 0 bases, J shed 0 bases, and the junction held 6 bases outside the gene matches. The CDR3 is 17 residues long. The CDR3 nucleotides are TGTGCCAGCTCACCACCGAGAGGGACAGGAGTGAACACTGAAGCTTTCTTT. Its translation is CASSPPRGTGVNTEAFF.

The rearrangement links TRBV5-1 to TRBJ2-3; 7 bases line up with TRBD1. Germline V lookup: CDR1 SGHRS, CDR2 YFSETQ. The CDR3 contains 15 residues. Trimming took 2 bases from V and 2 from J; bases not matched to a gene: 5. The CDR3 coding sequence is TGCGCCAGCAGCTTTACAGGGGACAACACAGATACGCAGTATTTT. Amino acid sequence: CASSFTGDNTDTQYF.

CDR3 sequence: CASWTTGGNEKLFF. As DNA, the CDR3 is TGTGCCAGCTGGACAACAGGGGGAAATGAAAAACTGTTTTTT. The chain recombines TRBV2 with TRBJ1-4, with 8 bases aligning to TRBD1. Germline V lookup: CDR1 SNHLY, CDR2 FYNNEI. This CDR3 is built from 14 residues. Trimming removed 8 bases from V and 5 bases from J; junction bases left unmatched: 7.

Here the CDR3 reads CASSDRAGVDTQYF. The CDR3 DNA is TGTGCCAGCAGCGATAGAGCGGGGGTAGATACGCAGTATTTT. The chain couples TRBV9 to TRBJ2-3; 8 nucleotides align to TRBD2. The J segment lost 5 bases and the V segment lost 3 bases, leaving 5 bases of the junction unmatched. Germline loops: CDR1 SGDLS, CDR2 YYNGEE. The CDR3 contains 14 residues. Together with reference TRBV9 and TRBJ2-3, the CDR3 gives the full variable domain: DSGVTQTPKHLITATGQRVTLRCSPRSGDLSVYWYQQSLDQGLQFLIQYYNGEERAKGNILERFSAQQFPDLHSELNLSSLELGDSALYFCASSDRAGVDTQYFGPGTRLTVL.

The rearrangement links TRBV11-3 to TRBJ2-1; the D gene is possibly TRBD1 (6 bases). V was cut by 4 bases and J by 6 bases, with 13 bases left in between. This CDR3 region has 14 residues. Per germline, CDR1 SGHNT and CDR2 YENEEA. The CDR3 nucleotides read TGTGCCAGCAGCTCTGAAATAGGGGGCAATGAGCAGTTCTTC. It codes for CASSSEIGGNEQFF.

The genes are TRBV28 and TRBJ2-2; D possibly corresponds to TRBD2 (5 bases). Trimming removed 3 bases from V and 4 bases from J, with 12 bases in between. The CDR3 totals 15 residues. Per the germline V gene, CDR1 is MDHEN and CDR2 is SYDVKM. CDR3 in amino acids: CASSLSMGSTGELFF. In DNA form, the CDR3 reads TGTGCCAGCAGTTTGTCTATGGGGAGCACCGGGGAGCTGTTTTTT.

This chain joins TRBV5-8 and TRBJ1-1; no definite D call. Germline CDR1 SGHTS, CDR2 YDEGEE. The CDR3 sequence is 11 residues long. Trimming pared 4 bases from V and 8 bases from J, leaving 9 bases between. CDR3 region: CASSGRKEAFF. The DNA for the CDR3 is TGTGCCAGCAGCGGCCGGAAGGAAGCTTTCTTT. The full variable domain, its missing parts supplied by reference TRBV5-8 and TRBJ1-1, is EAGVTQSPTHLIKTRGQQATLRCSPISGHTSVYWYQQALGLGLQFLLWYDEGEERNRGNFPPRFSGRQFPNYSSELNVNALELEDSALYLCASSGRKEAFFGQGTRLTVV.

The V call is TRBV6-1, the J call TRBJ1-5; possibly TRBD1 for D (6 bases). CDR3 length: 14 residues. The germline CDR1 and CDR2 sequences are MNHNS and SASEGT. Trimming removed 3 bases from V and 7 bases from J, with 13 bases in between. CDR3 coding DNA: TGTGCCAGCAGTGAGTTGGCAGGGGCCCAGCCCCAGCATTTT. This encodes CASSELAGAQPQHF.

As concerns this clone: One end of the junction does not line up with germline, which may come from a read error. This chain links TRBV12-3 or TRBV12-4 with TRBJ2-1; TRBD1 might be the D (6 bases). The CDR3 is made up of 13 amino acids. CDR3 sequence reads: CASSNSRQAPPVF. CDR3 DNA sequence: TGTGCCAGCAGCAATTCGCGACAGGCCCCTCCAGTCTTC.